The 20 T cell receptor beta chains presented below share a single source sample, sequenced in a study of neurological immune-mediated disorders. TCRdb used MiXCR to reprocess the 5' RACE reads, holding one entry per CDR3 protein. This repertoire shows around 18,000 distinct CDR3 sequences, 20% to 25% found once; its top ten account for 20% to 25%. Source material: PBMCs. The source of these receptors is a man in his fifties or sixties in good health.

This clonotype was counted ten times or more. The genes are TRBV10-3 and TRBJ2-7, with D maybe TRBD2 (6 bases). The germline V and J ends were trimmed by 6 bases and 2 bases, with 11 bases remaining between them. The CDR3 runs 13 residues. The germline V gene encodes CDR1 ENHRY and CDR2 SYGVKD. CDR3 sequence (DNA): TGTGCCATCAGAGCCGGAGGGCCCTACGAGCAGTACTTC. The encoded protein is CAIRAGGPYEQYF.

The table lists this clonotype with many counts. The chain recombines TRBV6-5 with TRBJ2-7; possibly TRBD2 for D (6 bases). Germline-derived CDR1 and CDR2 are MNHEY and SVGAGI. The CDR3 sequence is 20 residues long. V shed 0 bases and J shed 0 bases, with 24 bases lying between them. CDR3 residues: CASSYSNPLLARSRSYEQYF. The DNA for the CDR3 is TGTGCCAGCAGTTACTCGAATCCTCTCCTAGCGCGAAGTCGCTCCTACGAGCAGTACTTC.

V gene TRBV29-1 combines with J gene TRBJ2-3; 12 positions match TRBD1. The CDR3 contains 14 residues. The trim removed 8 bases at V and 6 bases at J, leaving 9 bases unmatched. Germline CDR1 reads SQVTM; CDR2 reads ANQGSEA. Here the CDR3 reads CSIRDRGLIDTQYF. In nucleotides, the CDR3 is TGCAGCATTAGGGACAGGGGGCTTATTGATACGCAGTATTTT.

Judged by abundance, this clonotype is medium-sized. The V gene is TRBV5-1, the J gene TRBJ2-7; 7 bases line up with TRBD2. Germline V gives CDR1 SGHRS, CDR2 YFSETQ. This CDR3 is 14 amino acids long. The J segment lost 4 bases and the V segment lost 5 bases, leaving 9 bases of the junction unmatched. CDR3 protein: CASRDGGGPYEQYF. CDR3 sequence (DNA): TGCGCCAGCAGGGACGGCGGGGGACCTTACGAGCAGTACTTC.

This clonotype was seen many times. V and J are TRBV12-3 or TRBV12-4 and TRBJ2-7; 7 nucleotides match TRBD1. The junction had 2 bases not matched to a gene; V was cut back by 3 bases and J by 3 bases. The CDR3 extends over 13 amino acids. The CDR3 DNA reads as TGTGCCAGCAGTTTTGGGGACAGCTACGAGCAGTACTTC. Translation: CASSFGDSYEQYF.

The chain recombines TRBV18 with TRBJ2-5, with D possibly TRBD1 on 6 matching bases. Germline values: CDR1 KGHSH, CDR2 LQKENI. Trimming took 3 bases from V and 5 from J, leaving 10 bases between them. This CDR3 is built from 13 residues. CDR3 DNA sequence: TGTGCCAGCTCACCGGGCAGGGGTGAGACCCAGTACTTC. Its protein product is CASSPGRGETQYF.

The table lists this clonotype with many counts. The chain combines TRBV20-1 with TRBJ2-3, with TRBD1 as a possible D gene (5 bases). CDR3 length equals 16 residues. V lost 0 bases to trimming and J lost 5 bases, with 18 bases between them. The V gene's germline CDR1 is DFQATT and CDR2 SNEGSKA (reference sequence). The CDR3, as DNA: TGCAGTGCTAGAGACCTGATTTCCCAGGGCAGAGATACGCAGTATTTT. This gives the protein CSARDLISQGRDTQYF.

This clonotype was picked up many times. The chain links TRBV7-2 to TRBJ1-1; tentatively, D is TRBD1 (5 bases). The CDR3 loop spans 11 amino acids. Trimming took off 11 bases at V and 11 bases at J, with 18 bases between the two ends. Germline V gene data show CDR1 as SGHTA and CDR2 as FQGNSA. The CDR3 nucleotides are TGTGCCGGGGCTTGGGGGTATCGCGCTTTCTTT. This gives the protein CAGAWGYRAFF.

The J gene is TRBJ2-7, the V gene TRBV11-2, with D hard to call. Germline lookup yields CDR1 SGHAT and CDR2 FQNNGV. CDR3 length: 11 residues. The V end lost 10 bases, the J end lost 4 bases, and 11 bases lay between the germline ends. CDR3 sequence (DNA): TGTGCCAACACGGTGGGTTACGAGCAGTACTTC. Translation gives CANTVGYEQYF.

This clonotype was seen repeatedly, ten times or more. The rearrangement uses TRBV7-3 and TRBJ2-3, with D uncertain. V was pared by 2 bases and J by 0 bases, with 9 bases between. This CDR3 region has 15 residues. CDR1 SGHTA and CDR2 FQGTGA come from the germline V gene. The CDR3 DNA reads as TGTGCCAGCAGCTTATTAGGGTCTAGCACAGATACGCAGTATTTT. This translates into CASSLLGSSTDTQYF. The whole variable domain, remainder taken from reference TRBV7-3 and TRBJ2-3, is GAGVSQTPSNKVTEKGKYVELRCDPISGHTALYWYRQSLGQGPEFLIYFQGTGAADDSGLPNDRFFAVRPEGSVSTLKIQRTERGDSAVYLCASSLLGSSTDTQYFGPGTRLTVL.

There are many counts of this clonotype. This chain links TRBV9 with TRBJ2-2, with D unresolved. The germline V gene encodes CDR1 SGDLS and CDR2 YYNGEE. V was trimmed by 3 bases and J by 4 bases, leaving 13 bases between them. The CDR3 sequence is 15 residues long. The CDR3 DNA is TGTGCCAGCAGCGCTACGGCACTTATCACCGGGGAGCTGTTTTTT. Translation gives CASSATALITGELFF.

This chain links TRBV5-1 with TRBJ1-4; no definite D call. CDR3 length equals 13 residues. Germline V lookup: CDR1 SGHRS, CDR2 YFSETQ. V was cut by 0 bases and J by 8 bases, with 8 bases left in between. CDR3 bases: TGCGCCAGCAGCTTGGGACAAAAGGAAAAACTGTTTTTT. It translates to CASSLGQKEKLFF.

This clonotype showed up many times. The chain links TRBV9 to TRBJ2-7, with 10 positions matching TRBD2. Germline CDR1 SGDLS, CDR2 YYNGEE. The CDR3 contains 15 residues. J lost 3 bases, V lost 0 bases, and 3 bases had no gene match. CDR3 coding DNA: TGTGCCAGCAGCGTAGGGTCTAGCGGGAGCTACGAGCAGTACTTC. It specifies CASSVGSSGSYEQYF. The full variable domain, rest sourced from reference TRBV9 and TRBJ2-7, is DSGVTQTPKHLITATGQRVTLRCSPRSGDLSVYWYQQSLDQGLQFLIQYYNGEERAKGNILERFSAQQFPDLHSELNLSSLELGDSALYFCASSVGSSGSYEQYFGPGTRLTVT.

The V and J genes are TRBV5-4 and TRBJ2-2; TRBD2 matches at 7 bases. The CDR3 is 16 residues long. J gave up 2 bases and V 0 bases, and 4 bases lay outside the gene matches. Germline V gene lookup returns CDR1 SGHNT and CDR2 YYREEE (reference sequence). CDR3 loop: CASSLAQGLNTGELFF. For the CDR3, the DNA is TGTGCCAGCAGCTTGGCGCAGGGACTAAACACCGGGGAGCTGTTTTTT.

This clonotype appeared many times. The CDR3 loop reads CASMDRASTDTQYF. CDR3 in DNA: TGTGCCAGTATGGACAGGGCTAGCACAGATACGCAGTATTTT. The chain carries TRBV19 and TRBJ2-3; 8 bases map to TRBD1. Germline CDR1 LNHDA, CDR2 SQIVND (reference sequence). J was trimmed by 0 bases and V by 7 bases; bases with no gene match: 3. The CDR3 has 14 residues. Together with reference TRBV19 and TRBJ2-3, the CDR3 gives the full variable domain: DGGITQSPKYLFRKEGQNVTLSCEQNLNHDAMYWYRQDPGQGLRLIYYSQIVNDFQKGDIAEGYSVSREKKESFPLTVTSAQKNPTAFYLCASMDRASTDTQYFGPGTRLTVL.

This clonotype has ten or more counts. This rearrangement joins TRBV5-1 to TRBJ2-7; TRBD1 agrees at 11 bases. There are 16 residues in the CDR3. Losses at the gene ends were 2 bases for V and 2 bases for J; bases not matched to a gene: 6. The germline gives CDR1 SGHRS, CDR2 YFSETQ. The CDR3 coding sequence is TGCGCCAGCAGCTTTGTCCCGGACAGGGGGCCCTACGAGCAGTACTTC. Its translation: CASSFVPDRGPYEQYF.

By share, this clonotype ranks as medium-sized. This chain connects TRBV20-1 to TRBJ2-3, with D unclear. Per the germline V gene, CDR1 is DFQATT and CDR2 is SNEGSKA (reference sequence). This CDR3 region has 14 residues. The CDR3 DNA reads as TGCAGCTCCCCGACTGGGATTAGCACAGATACGCAGTATTTT. Residues: CSSPTGISTDTQYF.

The chain uses TRBV20-1 and TRBJ2-7; 7 bases agree with TRBD1. V lost 6 bases to trimming and J lost 6 bases; unmatched junction nucleotides: 2. Germline values: CDR1 DFQATT, CDR2 SNEGSKA (reference sequence). The CDR3 runs to 10 residues. The CDR3 region has the DNA TGCAGTGCCTGGGACAGCGAGCAGTACTTC. It yields the protein CSAWDSEQYF.

At least ten counts were recorded for this clonotype. The V gene is TRBV20-1, the J gene TRBJ1-1, with D perhaps TRBD1 (5 bases). The CDR3 loop spans 12 amino acids. The germline gives CDR1 DFQATT, CDR2 SNEGSKA (reference sequence). V gave up 5 bases and J gave up 6 bases, with 13 bases separating them. CDR3 DNA: TGCAGTGCTGGGGGAGGAGTCGCTGAAGCTTTCTTT. This codes for CSAGGGVAEAFF.

The sample holds many counts of this clonotype. The gene calls are TRBV5-1 and TRBJ2-1; 8 positions match TRBD2. The J segment lost 0 bases and the V segment lost 0 bases, leaving 2 bases of the junction unmatched. CDR1 and CDR2 from the germline V gene are SGHRS and YFSETQ. The CDR3 contains 16 residues. Here the CDR3 reads CASSLASGSSYNEQFF. DNA for the CDR3: TGCGCCAGCAGCTTGGCCAGCGGGAGCTCCTACAATGAGCAGTTCTTC.